Here is one T cell receptor beta chain with its context. Its antigen remains unknown. The data originate from a study of T cells expressing NK-cell markers. About the research overall: It was sorted CD3+CD56-NKG2C+, CD3+CD56+NKG2C- and CD3+CD56+NKG2C+ T cells that provided the TCR beta repertoires.

Overall study findings and caveats: In a few donors, dominant clonotypes made up 28.3-60.1% of CD3+CD56-NKG2C+ cells.

TCR beta cDNA was made by 5'RACE template switching with UMIs. No DNA is given; TCRdb re-called the 5' RACE reads and lists each CDR3 protein once. Its clone listing holds more than 250,000 distinct CDR3 sequences. This TCR was sampled from a man younger than 30 in good health. Specimen: blood T cells: a sorted CD56 or NKG2C T cell subset, CD4+ or CD8+ T cells, or bulk PBMC T cells (not recorded which).

CDR3 sequence: CASSLPPKQFF. This sequence joins TRBV12-3 or TRBV12-4 and TRBJ2-1; TCRdb lists TRBD1, though no DNA is available to test this call. This CDR3 region has 11 residues.